The following is a T cell receptor (beta chain) sequence with its context. The V gene's germline CDR1 is ENHRY and CDR2 SYGVKD. Trimming took 10 bases from V and 2 from J, leaving 15 bases between them. CDR3 length: 15 amino acids. The sample is drawn from a study of blood T cell repertoires in COVID-19. Study details: T cells, B-cell-depleted T cells, or PBMCs supplied cDNA or gDNA.

Under the authors' procedure: The assay estimated nucleated cells by amplifying reference gene primers. The repertoire was sequenced with immunoSEQ multiplex PCR; TCRdb's copy has only in-frame clones and lacks some. V, J and clone size reflect that table, while D and trimming were determined from the DNA. The data show 120,000 or so clones, with roughly 90% seen just once and under 4.5% held by the top ten. Seattle's cohort entered during active infection and was followed longitudinally. This clonotype originated in an older woman with COVID-19, enrolled during active disease. The V and J genes are TRBV10-3 and TRBJ2-6; D is unresolved. Sequencing was done on a sample of peripheral blood. CDR3 sequence: CATPDWATGANVLTF. The CDR3 DNA sequence: TGTGCCACACCGGATTGGGCAACTGGGGCCAACGTCCTGACTTTC.